The T cell receptor beta chain described here comes from a study of blood T cell repertoires in COVID-19. Study details: Sites across the United States, Italy and Spain contributed samples from acute and convalescent COVID-19.

This clone was seen a single time. Assay: immunoSEQ multiplex PCR; the TCRdb copy retains only in-frame clones and omits some. The sample shows fewer than 450,000 clones, more than 85% of them seen only once. Germline V gene data show CDR1 as SGHNT and CDR2 as YENEEA. There are 13 residues in the CDR3. Trimming left V 0 bases short and J 6 bases short, with 5 bases between. Cohort assignment relied on participant-reported clinical history. The source material was PBMCs or T cells enriched from blood (not recorded which). This sequence was found in a woman between 25 and 40 years old who had recovered from COVID-19. This chain uses TRBV11-3 with TRBJ2-2; unclear D gene. DNA for the CDR3: TGTGCCAGCAGCTTAGATCGCGCCGGGGAGCTGTTTTTT. Protein sequence: CASSLDRAGELFF.